The 30 T cell receptor beta chains below come from one sample, sequenced in a study of cytomegalovirus exposure and HLA in healthy donors listed by TCRdb under 2017. Library generation was performed with the immunoSEQ multiplex PCR assay. A mixture of 60 forward primers for TCR Vbeta segments and 13 reverse primers for TCR Jbeta segments was used in the multiplex PCR. TCRdb mirrors the immuneACCESS table, restricted to in-frame sequences. Some clones are absent from its copies; in checked studies, under half trace to an unresolved V gene, and the reason for the others is unknown. The sample table lists more than 90,000 clones, about 68% of them with a count of one. The biggest ten clones account for 11% of the sample. The sample consisted of PBMCs. These receptors were obtained from a woman between 50 and 59 years old in good health and CMV-seropositive.

V gene TRBV5-1 combines with J gene TRBJ2-3; D unresolved. This CDR3 is 18 amino acids long. With 0 bases removed from V and 0 bases from J, the gap between germline ends came to 17 bases. Germline V lookup: CDR1 SGHRS, CDR2 YFSETQ. CDR3 DNA sequence: TGCGCCAGCAGCTTGGGGGTCGGGTCACTACCGAGCACAGATACGCAGTATTTT. Its translation: CASSLGVGSLPSTDTQYF.

The V call is TRBV7-6, the J call TRBJ2-5, with 10 bases that match TRBD2. V lost 5 bases and J lost 1; bases outside the gene matches: 4. CDR3 size: 15 residues. The germline V gene has CDR1 SGHVS and CDR2 FNYEAQ. The CDR3 here is CASSPGLATQETQYF. The CDR3 DNA is TGTGCCAGCAGCCCGGGACTAGCGACCCAAGAGACCCAGTACTTC. Full variable domain (rest looked up from reference TRBV7-6 and TRBJ2-5): GAGVSQSPRYKVTKRGQDVALRCDPISGHVSLYWYRQALGQGPEFLTYFNYEAQQDKSGLPNDRFSAERPEGSISTLTIQRTEQRDSAMYRCASSPGLATQETQYFGPGTRLLVL.

The chain carries TRBV7-6 and TRBJ2-7; maybe TRBD2 (6 bases). The V end was cut by 0 bases, the J end by 5 bases, with 8 bases between. CDR1 and CDR2 from the germline V gene are SGHVS and FNYEAQ. The CDR3 consists of 13 residues. The CDR3 loop reads CASSLAPGDEQYF. In DNA, the CDR3 is TGTGCCAGCAGCTTAGCCCCGGGGGACGAGCAGTACTTC.

The chain employs TRBV5-1 and TRBJ1-5, with 7 bases aligning to TRBD1. The trim removed 0 bases at V and 5 bases at J, leaving 5 bases unmatched. The germline V gene encodes CDR1 SGHRS and CDR2 YFSETQ. CDR3 length: 15 residues. CDR3 sequence reads: CASSLEGQQYQPQHF. The CDR3 DNA is TGCGCCAGCAGCTTGGAGGGACAGCAATATCAGCCCCAGCATTTT.

The genes are TRBV2 and TRBJ1-5; a weak D match, TRBD1 (5 bases). Germline V gene sequence: CDR1 SNHLY, CDR2 FYNNEI. Trimming pared 5 bases from V and 4 bases from J, leaving 15 bases between. The CDR3 has 15 residues. CDR3 bases: TGTGCCAGCAGTCGGACCCCCCAGGGTAATCAGCCCCAGCATTTT. Translated, it gives CASSRTPQGNQPQHF.

This clone has only a few counts. The V and J genes are TRBV9 and TRBJ1-1, with TRBD1 as a possible D gene (5 bases). Germline V lookup: CDR1 SGDLS, CDR2 YYNGEE. Trimming shortened V by 1 base and J by 0 bases, and 10 bases separated the two germline ends. The CDR3 is made up of 15 amino acids. The CDR3 DNA is TGTGCCAGCAGCGTAAGTCCAGGGTTGAACACTGAAGCTTTCTTT. Its protein is CASSVSPGLNTEAFF.

This chain links TRBV2 with TRBJ1-3; D is uncertain. CDR1 is SNHLY and CDR2 is FYNNEI in the germline V gene. Trimming cost V 7 bases and J 1 base, with 20 bases left between them. This CDR3 has 17 amino acids. The CDR3 region has the DNA TGTGCCAGCACCTATAGCGGATCAATATTATCTGGAAACACCATATATTTT. Amino acid sequence: CASTYSGSILSGNTIYF. The whole variable domain, filled in from reference TRBV2 and TRBJ1-3, reads EPEVTQTPSHQVTQMGQEVILRCVPISNHLYFYWYRQILGQKVEFLVSFYNNEISEKSEIFDDQFSVERPDGSNFTLKIRSTKLEDSAMYFCASTYSGSILSGNTIYFGEGSWLTVV.

The chain joins TRBV5-8 to TRBJ1-3, with D maybe TRBD1 (6 bases). The V end lost 6 bases, the J end lost 0 bases, and 13 bases lay between the germline ends. Germline values: CDR1 SGHTS, CDR2 YDEGEE. CDR3 size: 15 residues. The CDR3 coding sequence is TGTGCCAGCAACCTCAGACAGGCCTCTGGAAACACCATATATTTT. Its protein product is CASNLRQASGNTIYF.

V gene TRBV29-1 combines with J gene TRBJ1-2; 7 bases are shared with TRBD1. The CDR3 is 14 amino acids. After removal of 1 base from V and 5 bases from J, the junction contained 7 bases not matched to a gene. Germline loops: CDR1 SQVTM, CDR2 ANQGSEA. CDR3 coding DNA: TGCAGCGTTGAAGGACAGGGCTTTTTGTATGGCTACACCTTC. Residues: CSVEGQGFLYGYTF.

This rearrangement joins TRBV7-2 to TRBJ2-3; TRBD2 is a possible D gene (5 bases). Germline V gene lookup returns CDR1 SGHTA and CDR2 FQGNSA. The CDR3 has 14 residues. Trimming removed 5 bases at V and 6 bases at J, with 15 bases between. The CDR3 sequence: CASSARLAWDTQYF. The CDR3, as DNA: TGTGCCAGCAGCGCCAGATTAGCGTGGGATACGCAGTATTTT.

The chain is built from TRBV5-1 and TRBJ1-6; 7 nucleotides align to TRBD1. Germline V lookup: CDR1 SGHRS, CDR2 YFSETQ. This CDR3 is built from 14 residues. V lost 2 bases and J lost 6; bases outside the gene matches: 2. The CDR3 DNA reads TGCGCCAGCAGCTTCGGGACAGCTAATTCACCCCTCCACTTT. Protein sequence: CASSFGTANSPLHF.

This clone has only a few counts. V usage is TRBV5-1 and J usage is TRBJ2-7, with D maybe TRBD1 (6 bases). Trimming took 1 base from V and 3 from J, leaving 11 bases between them. Germline loops: CDR1 SGHRS, CDR2 YFSETQ. The CDR3 contains 14 residues. As DNA, the CDR3 is TGCGCCAGCAGCTTGACAGGGCCCGACTACGAGCAGTACTTC. This encodes CASSLTGPDYEQYF.

The V and J genes are TRBV7-6 and TRBJ2-7; 8 nucleotides agree with TRBD1. Germline values: CDR1 SGHVS, CDR2 FNYEAQ. The CDR3 is 16 residues long. V lost 0 bases to trimming and J lost 0 bases; unmatched junction nucleotides: 4. CDR3 protein: CASSLAPGQASYEQYF. CDR3 DNA sequence: TGTGCCAGCAGCTTAGCCCCGGGACAGGCCTCCTACGAGCAGTACTTC.

The sample holds one count of this clone. The rearrangement links TRBV6-1 to TRBJ2-7, with D possibly being TRBD1 (6 bases). V lost 1 base, J lost 2 bases, and 12 bases lay in between. The V gene's germline CDR1 is MNHNS and CDR2 SASEGT. This CDR3 is built from 15 residues. Here the CDR3 reads CASSEEQGATYEQYF. CDR3 sequence (DNA): TGTGCCAGCAGTGAAGAACAGGGCGCGACCTACGAGCAGTACTTC.

Here the CDR3 DNA reads TGCAGCGTTGTCAGTTCGGAGAGCTCCTACGAGCAGTACTTC. Amino acid sequence: CSVVSSESSYEQYF. The chain joins TRBV29-1 to TRBJ2-7, with D uncertain. CDR1 and CDR2 (germline): SQVTM, ANQGSEA. The germline V and J ends were trimmed by 4 bases and 0 bases, with 13 bases remaining between them. This CDR3 is built from 14 residues.

This chain uses TRBV25-1 with TRBJ2-1, with D possibly being TRBD2 (5 bases). The V end lost 5 bases, the J end lost 5 bases, and 10 bases lay between the germline ends. CDR1 is MGHDK, CDR2 SYGVNS, per germline. This CDR3 comprises 13 residues. CDR3 in DNA: TGTGCCAGCAGTCCCCACGGGGACAATGAGCAGTTCTTC. This sequence encodes CASSPHGDNEQFF.

The V call is TRBV7-2, the J call TRBJ1-5; D is unresolved. CDR1 and CDR2 from the germline V gene are SGHTA and FQGNSA. This CDR3 has 19 residues. Trimming cost V 2 bases and J 0 bases, with 20 bases left between them. The DNA for the CDR3 is TGTGCCAGCAGCTTAAGGGTGGAGAGGGCGGGCCTTAGCAATCAGCCCCAGCATTTT. Translating it yields CASSLRVERAGLSNQPQHF.

The chain is built from TRBV9 and TRBJ2-3, with unresolved D. V lost 1 base, J lost 4 bases, and 7 bases lay in between. This CDR3 is built from 13 residues. Per the germline V gene, CDR1 is SGDLS and CDR2 is YYNGEE. CDR3 loop: CASSVLEADTQYF. Here the CDR3 DNA reads TGTGCCAGCAGCGTACTCGAGGCAGATACGCAGTATTTT.

This clone appeared once. The J gene is TRBJ1-1, the V gene TRBV7-2, with TRBD1 identical over 7 bases. With V trimmed by 1 base and J by 1 base, 6 bases remained unmatched. CDR1 is SGHTA and CDR2 is FQGNSA in the germline V gene. This CDR3 contains 16 residues. The DNA for the CDR3 is TGTGCCAGCAGCTTAGGGGTGGACAGGAAGAACACTGAAGCTTTCTTT. Amino acid sequence: CASSLGVDRKNTEAFF. Variable domain in full (rest from reference TRBV7-2 and TRBJ1-1): GAGVSQSPSNKVTEKGKDVELRCDPISGHTALYWYRQSLGQGLEFLIYFQGNSAPDKSGLPSDRFSAERTGGSVSTLTIQRTQQEDSAVYLCASSLGVDRKNTEAFFGQGTRLTVV.

This CDR3 is CASSSPTSSSFF. CDR3 in DNA: TGTGCCAGCAGTTCCCCAACTAGTTCGTCGTTCTTC. This chain joins TRBV28 and TRBJ2-1, with D possibly matching TRBD2 (5 bases). Looked up from germline, CDR1 is MDHEN and CDR2 is SYDVKM. The CDR3 length is 12 residues. Trimming left V 4 bases short and J 15 bases short, with 16 bases between.

The table lists this clone with a few counts. In DNA form, the CDR3 reads TGCGCCAGCAGCCAGCCAAACCGGGACAGTCTTAATGAGCAGTTCTTC. Translating it yields CASSQPNRDSLNEQFF. This chain connects TRBV4-1 to TRBJ2-1; 7 bases are a match to TRBD1. CDR3 length equals 16 residues. CDR1 and CDR2 (germline): MGHRA, YSYEKL. V lost 3 bases to trimming and J lost 7 bases; unmatched junction nucleotides: 12.

This clone was counted once. This chain connects TRBV6-6 to TRBJ1-3; D gene unclear. From germline, CDR1 is MNHNY and CDR2 SVGAGI (reference sequence). V was clipped by 5 bases and J by 0 bases, with 5 bases between them. This CDR3 is 13 amino acids long. CDR3 loop: CASSPTSGNTIYF. CDR3 DNA: TGTGCCAGCAGTCCTACCTCTGGAAACACCATATATTTT.

The V gene is TRBV19, the J gene TRBJ1-2; unclear D gene. Trimming stripped 7 bases from V and 8 bases from J, with 17 bases between. CDR1 is LNHDA and CDR2 is SQIVND in the germline V gene (reference sequence). The CDR3 has 13 amino acids. The DNA for the CDR3 is TGTGCCAGTATCCCCCACCGGGGAGAAGGCTACACCTTC. Translating gives CASIPHRGEGYTF.

V and J are TRBV30 and TRBJ2-1; possible D gene TRBD2, 5 bases. The CDR3 has 13 amino acids. V was cut by 2 bases and J by 7 bases, with 12 bases left in between. Germline CDR1 is GTSNPN and CDR2 is SVGIG (reference sequence). In DNA, the CDR3 is TGTGCCTGGAGTCGAGGACTTTCAAATGAGCAGTTCTTC. This sequence encodes CAWSRGLSNEQFF.

This clone was seen a handful of times. The chain uses TRBV2 and TRBJ1-3; possibly TRBD1 for D (5 bases). The CDR3 has 16 residues. Trimming stripped 7 bases from V and 2 bases from J, with 18 bases between. Looked up from germline, CDR1 is SNHLY and CDR2 is FYNNEI. CDR3 loop: CASNYPEAQAGNTIYF. CDR3 nucleotide sequence: TGTGCCAGCAACTACCCCGAGGCACAGGCTGGAAACACCATATATTTT. The complete variable domain, with remaining parts taken from reference TRBV2 and TRBJ1-3, reads EPEVTQTPSHQVTQMGQEVILRCVPISNHLYFYWYRQILGQKVEFLVSFYNNEISEKSEIFDDQFSVERPDGSNFTLKIRSTKLEDSAMYFCASNYPEAQAGNTIYFGEGSWLTVV.

The rearrangement uses TRBV7-9 and TRBJ1-2; 10 nucleotides line up with TRBD1. V shed 3 bases and J 4 bases; nucleotides not matched to a gene: 5. Germline CDR1 reads SEHNR; CDR2 reads FQNEAQ (reference sequence). The CDR3 is made up of 15 amino acids. The CDR3 bases are TGTGCCAGCAGCTTGGACAGGGGGGGCTTCTATGGCTACACCTTC. Protein product: CASSLDRGGFYGYTF.

This chain uses TRBV5-1 with TRBJ2-5; weak D call: TRBD1 (5 bases). CDR3 length: 15 amino acids. The ends were cut back, 0 bases at V and 3 bases at J, with 12 bases in the middle. The germline gives CDR1 SGHRS, CDR2 YFSETQ. The CDR3 DNA is TGCGCCAGCAGCTTGGTTTCAGGGTACGAAGAGACCCAGTACTTC. Protein: CASSLVSGYEETQYF.

This clone was recorded a few times. This chain connects TRBV2 to TRBJ2-1, with TRBD2 matching over 10 bases. The length of the CDR3 is 15 residues. The V gene end was trimmed by 4 bases and the J gene end by 10 bases; junction bases not matched to a gene: 10. The germline CDR1 and CDR2 sequences are SNHLY and FYNNEI. The CDR3 is CASSVGLAGANEQFF. CDR3 in DNA: TGTGCCAGCAGTGTAGGTCTAGCGGGAGCCAACGAGCAGTTCTTC.

This clone was recorded once. V and J are TRBV7-8 and TRBJ2-2, with D uncertain. V was cut by 2 bases and J by 7 bases, with 11 bases left in between. Germline V gene sequence: CDR1 SGHVS, CDR2 FQNEAQ. This CDR3 is 14 amino acids long. The CDR3 reads CASSLQSLGGELFF. The CDR3, as DNA: TGTGCCAGCAGCTTACAATCCCTCGGCGGGGAGCTGTTTTTT.

The gene calls are TRBV9 and TRBJ2-3; 8 nucleotides agree with TRBD1. Germline CDR1 reads SGDLS; CDR2 reads YYNGEE. This CDR3 is 15 amino acids long. The trim removed 0 bases at V and 0 bases at J, leaving 0 bases unmatched. The CDR3 is CASSVGTGSTDTQYF. CDR3 DNA: TGTGCCAGCAGCGTAGGGACAGGGAGCACAGATACGCAGTATTTT.